The 18 T cell receptor beta chains in this list originate from one sample, sequenced in a study of blood T cell repertoires in COVID-19. Method: immunoSEQ multiplex PCR; TCRdb's copy keeps in-frame clones and lacks some. The data contain a few hundred thousand clones, around 81% of them singletons. The sample comprised PBMCs or T cells enriched from blood (not recorded which). The receptors derive from a man in his thirties or forties with acute COVID-19.

The J gene is TRBJ1-2, the V gene TRBV25-1; the match to TRBD1 covers 9 bases. The CDR3 totals 16 residues. The junction had 14 bases not matched to a gene; V was cut back by 8 bases and J by 4 bases. CDR1 and CDR2 (germline): MGHDK, SYGVNS. The CDR3 DNA follows: TGTGCCAGCGGACTAGGACAGGGGACCTACGGCTATGGCTACACCTTC. This codes for CASGLGQGTYGYGYTF.

The chain recombines TRBV5-6 with TRBJ1-5, with 11 bases lining up with TRBD1. This CDR3 is 16 amino acids long. The germline V gene has CDR1 SGHDT and CDR2 YYEEEE. Trimming cost V 3 bases and J 4 bases; bases outside gene matches: 6. The CDR3 DNA reads as TGTGCCAGCAGCTCATCGGGACAGGGGGTAAATCAGCCCCAGCATTTT. Translation gives CASSSSGQGVNQPQHF.

The chain couples TRBV21-1 to TRBJ1-1; the table names TRBD1, a call not compared with the DNA. TRBV21-1 is termed a pseudogene. The CDR3 contains 14 residues. CDR3 sequence (DNA): TGTGCCAGCAGCAAGGGCGCAGCTTACACTGAAGCTTTCTTT. Protein product: CASSKGAAYTEAFF.

CDR3 amino acids: CSVEERTAQETQYF. The CDR3 nucleotides are TGCAGCGTTGAAGAACGGACAGCTCAAGAGACCCAGTACTTC. The chain uses TRBV29-1 and TRBJ2-5, with D possibly being TRBD1 (6 bases). The CDR3 loop spans 14 amino acids. Trimming stripped 0 bases from V and 2 bases from J, with 10 bases between. Germline values: CDR1 SQVTM, CDR2 ANQGSEA.

The chain recombines TRBV5-4 with TRBJ1-1, with TRBD1 identical over 7 bases. J lost 0 bases, V lost 4 bases, and 9 bases had no gene match. CDR1 and CDR2 from the germline V gene are SGHNT and YYREEE (reference sequence). The CDR3 runs 16 residues. CDR3 in DNA: TGTGCCAGCAGCCCGGGACAGACCAACATGAACACTGAAGCTTTCTTT. Its protein product is CASSPGQTNMNTEAFF.

The DNA for the CDR3 is TGTGCCAGCAGCCCCGCCCCGGGGGACGTAGCAAATCAGCCCCAGCATTTT. The encoded protein is CASSPAPGDVANQPQHF. J is TRBJ1-5 and V is TRBV6-4, with a possible D match to TRBD1 (5 bases). Looked up from germline, CDR1 is MRHNA and CDR2 is SNTAGT. The V end was cut by 6 bases, the J end by 4 bases, with 22 bases between. The CDR3 loop spans 17 amino acids.

V and J are TRBV11-2 and TRBJ2-2; 11 positions agree with TRBD2. Germline values: CDR1 SGHAT, CDR2 FQNNGV. The CDR3 totals 16 residues. J lost 5 bases, V lost 6 bases, and 8 bases had no gene match. The CDR3 reads CASRRLRLAGTGELFF. CDR3 DNA: TGTGCCAGCAGAAGACTAAGACTAGCGGGGACCGGGGAGCTGTTTTTT.

This chain joins TRBV2 and TRBJ2-2; D might be TRBD1 (6 bases). This CDR3 contains 15 residues. Trimming took 7 bases from V and 1 from J, leaving 13 bases between them. Germline-derived CDR1 and CDR2 are SNHLY and FYNNEI. CDR3 loop: CASTSTGMNTGELFF. In DNA, the CDR3 is TGTGCCAGCACCTCCACAGGGATGAACACCGGGGAGCTGTTTTTT.

The chain has TRBV3-1 (or the pseudogene TRBV3-2) and TRBJ2-5; D is unclear. Germline CDR1 LGHDT, CDR2 YNNKEL (reference sequence). V lost 4 bases to trimming and J lost 2 bases, with 5 bases between them. The CDR3 totals 12 residues. CDR3 in amino acids: CASSRTQETQYF. The CDR3 DNA reads as TGTGCCAGCAGCCGAACACAAGAGACCCAGTACTTC.

The CDR3 spells CASIRTSASYEQYF. The CDR3 DNA is TGTGCCAGCATTAGGACTAGCGCTTCCTACGAGCAGTACTTC. The rearrangement uses TRBV2 and TRBJ2-7, with TRBD2 identical over 9 bases. The germline CDR1 and CDR2 sequences are SNHLY and FYNNEI. There are 14 residues in the CDR3. Germline trimming cut 7 bases from V and 1 base from J; bases unmatched to any gene: 5.

The rearrangement joins TRBV9 to TRBJ1-2; TRBD1 aligns across 9 bases. CDR1 is SGDLS, CDR2 YYNGEE, per germline. V trimming: 3 bases; J trimming: 5 bases; junction bases outside the gene matches: 8. This CDR3 is built from 15 residues. CDR3 coding DNA: TGTGCCAGCAGCGCGAAACAGGGGGCGACTTATGGCTACACCTTC. Its translation: CASSAKQGATYGYTF.

The chain uses TRBV2 and TRBJ2-1, with TRBD1 matching 8 bases. The CDR3 has 14 residues. After removal of 6 bases from V and 12 bases from J, the junction contained 13 bases not matched to a gene. Germline CDR1 SNHLY, CDR2 FYNNEI. This chain's CDR3 is CASRADRGTGRQFF. The DNA of the CDR3 is TGTGCCAGCAGAGCCGACAGGGGTACGGGGCGGCAGTTCTTC.

This chain joins TRBV6-1 and TRBJ2-7, with 11 bases lining up with TRBD1. With V trimmed by 1 base and J by 3 bases, 2 bases remained unmatched. The V gene's germline CDR1 is MNHNS and CDR2 SASEGT. The CDR3 covers 15 residues. The CDR3 protein is CASSEDGTGGYEQYF. CDR3 nucleotides: TGTGCCAGCAGTGAAGACGGGACAGGGGGCTACGAGCAGTACTTC.

The chain recombines TRBV11-2 with TRBJ1-1; D perhaps matches TRBD1 (5 bases). Germline CDR1 is SGHAT and CDR2 is FQNNGV. The V and J ends lost 7 bases and 12 bases respectively, with 18 bases between them. The CDR3 is 12 amino acids. The CDR3, as DNA: TGTGCCAGCACCGATTGGCAGGGTGGAACTTTCTTT. As protein: CASTDWQGGTFF.

The rearrangement joins TRBV11-2 to TRBJ2-7; tentatively, D is TRBD2 (6 bases). The CDR3 has 15 amino acids. Trimming left V 0 bases short and J 2 bases short, with 11 bases between. The germline V gene has CDR1 SGHAT and CDR2 FQNNGV. The DNA for the CDR3 is TGTGCCAGCAGCTTAGATTTGGGGGGAACCTACGAGCAGTACTTC. Translating it yields CASSLDLGGTYEQYF.

The V call is TRBV10-3, the J call TRBJ2-3, with a weak D call TRBD1 (5 bases). V shed 4 bases and J shed 2 bases, with 13 bases lying between them. CDR3 size: 15 residues. From germline, CDR1 is ENHRY and CDR2 SYGVKD. The CDR3 here is CAISGQLVITDTQYF. CDR3 nucleotides: TGTGCCATCAGTGGACAGTTGGTTATCACAGATACGCAGTATTTT.

V gene TRBV27 combines with J gene TRBJ1-5; 9 bases are a match to TRBD1. The CDR3 sequence is 18 residues long. Germline V gives CDR1 MNHEY, CDR2 SMNVEV (reference sequence). Unmatched junction bases numbered 16, after V lost 6 bases and J lost 4 bases. This chain's CDR3 is CASSLRRSGQGSNQPQHF. The CDR3 nucleotides read TGTGCCAGCAGCCTTAGACGGTCGGGACAGGGAAGTAATCAGCCCCAGCATTTT.

This clone appeared a few times. The rearrangement joins TRBV13 to TRBJ1-4, with D possibly being TRBD1 (5 bases). The V gene lost 5 bases and the J gene lost 5 bases, with 15 bases spanning the gap. CDR3 size: 15 residues. In germline, CDR1 is PRHDT, CDR2 FYEKMQ (reference sequence). The CDR3 sequence is CASSLGGLENEKLFF. In DNA, the CDR3 is TGTGCCAGCAGCCTCGGGGGACTTGAGAATGAAAAACTGTTTTTT.